This T cell receptor (beta chain) was recorded in a study of beta chain features in type 1 diabetes. About 116 mL of blood, on average, came from one heparinised draw per donor. The CDR3 is 14 amino acids. CDR1 and CDR2 from the germline V gene are SGHNT and YYREEE (reference sequence). Between the trimmed V and J ends, which lost 2 bases and 2 bases, there was a span of 10 bases. Study results and caveats: All four CD4+ subsets of Type 1 diabetes patients contained TCRB CDR3s that were moderately but significantly shorter. For type 1 diabetes patients, VDJ junctions showed fewer insertions and more deletions.

Sequencing targeted expressed TCRB transcripts, as all isolated RNA had been reverse transcribed. Using immunoSEQ multiplex PCR, the repertoire was profiled, and TCRdb retains in-frame clones only, with some absent. The sample consists of under 450,000 clones, about 14% of them appearing once. This clone was counted between two and nine times. Its antigen is unidentified. The V gene is TRBV5-4, the J gene TRBJ2-5; the D is unclear. The specimen was naive CD4+ T cells from blood. This TCR was sampled from a man under 40 in good health. CDR3 amino acids: CASSLARTQETQYF. The CDR3 DNA follows: TGTGCCAGCAGCTTAGCAAGGACGCAAGAGACCCAGTACTTC.